This TCR beta chain derives from a study of OX40 agonist ivuxolimab in advanced cancers. Study findings and constraints: Researchers did not establish what antigens the expanded peripheral T cells target.

Patients who had autoimmune disease history or got systemic immunosuppression were left out. In regard to this clone: Antigen: not known.

The repertoire was sequenced with immunoSEQ multiplex PCR; TCRdb's copy has only in-frame clones and lacks some. The table has about 48,000 clones, about four fifths seen once. The CDR3 runs 13 residues. With 4 bases removed from V and 7 bases from J, the gap between germline ends came to 15 bases. Germline CDR1 is SGHTS and CDR2 is YDEGEE. Source: CD4+ or CD8+ T cells sorted from blood, taken in a trial of the OX40 agonist ivuxolimab. V and J are TRBV5-8 and TRBJ2-7; D unclear. This TCR derives from an adult with an advanced solid tumor such as melanoma, head and neck, liver or kidney cancer. The CDR3: CASSPGRLREQYF. The CDR3 bases are TGTGCCAGCAGCCCCGGGCGTCTGCGGGAGCAGTACTTC.